The 17 T cell receptor beta chains below all came from one sample that was sequenced in a study of post-analysis software for immune sequencing data. Overall study results and limits: Patients used a few TRBV segments, including TRBV5-6, TRBV5-1 and TRBV20-1, more often than controls.

The antigens of these receptors remain unknown. TCR beta cDNA libraries had unique molecular identifiers. TCRdb itself ran the PCR reads through MiXCR, one entry per CDR3 protein. The data contain 380,000 or so distinct CDR3 sequences, roughly 35% of them singletons. Sequenced material: blood. These TCRs come from a girl between 10 and 17 years old with multiple sclerosis.

This clonotype was observed once. The J gene is TRBJ1-4, the V gene TRBV13; the match to TRBD1 covers 9 bases. V shed 4 bases, J shed 0 bases, and the junction held 3 bases outside the gene matches. This CDR3 contains 16 residues. Germline values: CDR1 PRHDT, CDR2 FYEKMQ (reference sequence). The DNA of the CDR3 is TGTGCCAGCAGCTCAACAGGGGGCCCAACTAATGAAAAACTGTTTTTT. This codes for CASSSTGGPTNEKLFF.

This clonotype has only a few counts. V gene TRBV6-1 combines with J gene TRBJ1-6; 10 bases align to TRBD1. J lost 5 bases, V lost 5 bases, and 12 bases had no gene match. The germline CDR1 and CDR2 sequences are MNHNS and SASEGT. The CDR3 contains 18 residues. The CDR3 protein is CASSKRGQGSFDNSPLHF. In DNA, the CDR3 is TGTGCCAGCAGTAAAAGGGGACAGGGGTCTTTTGATAATTCACCCCTCCACTTT.

The genes are TRBV10-3 and TRBJ2-7; TRBD1 matches 8 bases. Germline CDR1 reads ENHRY; CDR2 reads SYGVKD. This CDR3 contains 13 residues. V dropped 8 bases and J dropped 3; count of bases not matched to a gene: 6. CDR3 bases: TGTGCCATCCGACCGGGACAGGACTACGAGCAGTACTTC. Its protein product is CAIRPGQDYEQYF.

As for this clonotype: Compared with germline, one end of the junction differs, possibly owing to a read error. The V and J genes are TRBV28 and TRBJ1-2; TRBD1 might be the D (5 bases). This CDR3 spans 13 amino acids. Germline values: CDR1 MDHEN, CDR2 SYDVKM. CDR3 nucleotide sequence: TGTGCCGGCAGTCAACAGGTTAACTATGGCTACACCTTC. Translation gives CAGSQQVNYGYTF.

V is TRBV7-9 and J is TRBJ1-3; unclear D gene. The germline V gene has CDR1 SEHNR and CDR2 FQNEAQ (reference sequence). The V end was cut by 5 bases, the J end by 9 bases, with 8 bases between. The CDR3 has 11 residues. In DNA form, the CDR3 reads TGTGCCAGCAGCCCGATGGGCACCATATATTTT. Translated, it gives CASSPMGTIYF.

This chain connects TRBV6-5 to TRBJ2-2; the match to TRBD2 covers 9 bases. Trimming cost V 0 bases and J 1 base; bases outside gene matches: 0. The CDR3 is made up of 16 amino acids. Per germline, CDR1 MNHEY and CDR2 SVGAGI. CDR3 in amino acids: CASSYSSGGNTGELFF. CDR3 nucleotides: TGTGCCAGCAGTTACTCTAGCGGGGGGAACACCGGGGAGCTGTTTTTT.

This clonotype was observed a few times. The CDR3 is CASSLTGFGNEQFF. CDR3 nucleotides: TGTGCCAGCAGTTTAACGGGGTTCGGCAATGAGCAGTTCTTC. The gene calls are TRBV12-3 or TRBV12-4 and TRBJ2-1; perhaps TRBD2 as D (5 bases). This CDR3 region has 14 residues. Trimming removed 2 bases from V and 6 bases from J, with 11 bases in between.

V and J are TRBV28 and TRBJ1-6; D gene ambiguous. The CDR3 has 15 amino acids. Germline V gives CDR1 MDHEN, CDR2 SYDVKM. V was shortened by 5 bases and J by 0 bases, with 8 bases between the two germline ends. CDR3: CASSRLGSYNSPLHF. CDR3 DNA: TGTGCCAGCAGTCGGCTGGGCTCCTATAATTCACCCCTCCACTTT.

This clonotype was seen only a few times. The chain carries TRBV18 and TRBJ2-1, with D tentatively TRBD1 or TRBD2 (6 bases each). CDR1 and CDR2 (germline): KGHSH, LQKENI. The CDR3 spans 16 residues. V was pared by 0 bases and J by 1 base, with 10 bases between. Here the CDR3 DNA reads TGTGCCAGCTCACCACCGACGGGGGCGTCCTACAATGAGCAGTTCTTC. Amino acid sequence: CASSPPTGASYNEQFF.

Turning to this clonotype: A much more abundant neighbour one base away suggests this may be a read error. The genes are TRBV7-3 and TRBJ2-1; 9 bases map to TRBD2. V shed 4 bases and J 9 bases; nucleotides not matched to a gene: 7. The CDR3 totals 14 residues. CDR1 is SGHTA and CDR2 is FQGTGA in the germline V gene. This CDR3 is CASSSAGGPSEQFF. CDR3 in DNA: TGTGCCAGCAGCTCCGCGGGGGGGCCTAGTGAGCAGTTCTTC.

This clonotype came up a few times. The chain has TRBV7-3 and TRBJ1-1, with 9 bases that match TRBD1. The CDR3 contains 13 residues. Germline CDR1 and CDR2: SGHTA and FQGTGA. V shed 8 bases and J 3 bases; nucleotides not matched to a gene: 4. The CDR3 DNA reads as TGTGCCAGCGGACAGGGGAGGGACACTGAAGCTTTCTTT. It yields the protein CASGQGRDTEAFF.

V gene TRBV28 combines with J gene TRBJ2-5; the D gene is possibly TRBD2 (6 bases). Germline V CDR1 and CDR2: MDHEN, SYDVKM. The V gene lost 7 bases and the J gene lost 1 base, with 25 bases spanning the gap. This CDR3 spans 18 amino acids. This CDR3 reads CASTPGWGESTFQETQYF. CDR3 bases: TGTGCCAGCACCCCGGGATGGGGGGAATCAACCTTCCAAGAGACCCAGTACTTC.

This clonotype has more than one count but fewer than ten. V is TRBV20-1 and J is TRBJ2-3; 7 nucleotides agree with TRBD2. The V gene end was trimmed by 3 bases and the J gene end by 1 base; junction bases not matched to a gene: 7. The CDR3 consists of 15 residues. From germline, CDR1 is DFQATT and CDR2 SNEGSKA (reference sequence). The CDR3: CSASQMSGGTDTQYF. For the CDR3, the DNA is TGCAGTGCTAGTCAGATGAGCGGGGGCACAGATACGCAGTATTTT.

This rearrangement joins TRBV7-9 to TRBJ2-1, with D uncertain. The germline V gene encodes CDR1 SEHNR and CDR2 FQNEAQ (reference sequence). V dropped 5 bases and J dropped 0 bases, with 11 bases sitting between them. The CDR3 sequence is 15 residues long. The CDR3 region has the DNA TGTGCCAGCAGCGGCCCCTCGGGCTCCTACAATGAGCAGTTCTTC. Its translation is CASSGPSGSYNEQFF.

This chain uses TRBV13 with TRBJ2-6; no definite D call. The CDR3 length is 16 residues. The germline V gene encodes CDR1 PRHDT and CDR2 FYEKMQ (reference sequence). V was clipped by 4 bases and J by 0 bases, with 10 bases between them. The chain's CDR3 is CASSSELSSGANVLTF. DNA of the CDR3: TGTGCCAGCAGCTCAGAGCTGTCCTCTGGGGCCAACGTCCTGACTTTC.

The sample holds a few counts of this clonotype. The rearrangement joins TRBV5-1 to TRBJ2-7; 7 nucleotides line up with TRBD1. The V and J ends lost 4 bases and 2 bases, in that order; junction bases with no gene match: 6. This CDR3 region has 14 residues. CDR1 and CDR2 from the germline V gene are SGHRS and YFSETQ. CDR3 loop: CASSTGTATYEQYF. CDR3 DNA sequence: TGCGCCAGCAGCACCGGGACAGCCACCTACGAGCAGTACTTC. Using reference TRBV5-1 and TRBJ2-7 for the parts outside the CDR3, the full variable domain is KAGVTQTPRYLIKTRGQQVTLSCSPISGHRSVSWYQQTPGQGLQFLFEYFSETQRNKGNFPGRFSGRQFSNSRSEMNVSTLELGDSALYLCASSTGTATYEQYFGPGTRLTVT.

The chain combines TRBV4-2 with TRBJ2-4, with D hard to call. The CDR3 runs 15 residues. Trimming cost V 0 bases and J 7 bases, with 13 bases left between them. CDR1 LGHNA and CDR2 YNFKEQ come from the germline V gene. The CDR3 loop is CASSQEVGTRNIQYF. The CDR3 DNA is TGTGCCAGCAGCCAAGAGGTTGGCACTCGCAACATTCAGTACTTC.